The T cell receptor (beta chain) described here comes from a study of siplizumab effects on memory and regulatory T cells. Findings of the study overall: Among sequences traceable to unstimulated CD4+ memory cells, alloreactive ones were significantly reduced by siplizumab. Naive-or-memory phenotypes were unassignable for roughly 75-96% of proliferating CD4+ or CD8+ clones. Researchers did not confirm the suppressive function of proliferating Tregs from siplizumab cultures.

J lost 0 bases, V lost 0 bases, and 6 bases had no gene match. CDR3 length: 17 amino acids. Germline values: CDR1 SGHRS, CDR2 YFSETQ. Note on this clone: Its antigen remains unknown.

The assay was immunoSEQ multiplex PCR, and TCRdb's table has in-frame clones only and misses some. This sample has roughly 68,000 clones, with approximately 97% found just once. The chain combines TRBV5-1 with TRBJ2-7, with TRBD2 matching over 10 bases. The sequence came from a human donor in good health. Material for sequencing was naive CD8+ T cells sorted from blood. CDR3 in amino acids: CASSLALAGALSYEQYF. CDR3 bases: TGCGCCAGCAGCTTGGCGCTAGCGGGGGCCCTCTCCTACGAGCAGTACTTC.